One and the same sample provided the 27 T cell receptor beta chains below, sequenced in a study of identical twins. One entry per CDR3 protein results from TCRdb running MiXCR on the 5' RACE reads. The repertoire holds a few hundred thousand distinct CDR3 sequences, with 6.5% to 9.5% as singletons. These records were also assigned to another study, of yellow fever vaccine responses in identical twins.

Material: CD8+ T cells sorted from blood. These receptors all come from a woman aged 18 to 35 in good health.

In its sample, this clonotype was seen a few times. The chain is built from TRBV7-8 and TRBJ2-3; possible D gene TRBD1, 5 bases. Trimming shortened V by 3 bases and J by 2 bases, and 15 bases separated the two germline ends. The CDR3 runs to 16 residues. From germline, CDR1 is SGHVS and CDR2 FQNEAQ. The CDR3 bases are TGTGCCAGCAGCTTGAGGACAAGGGGAACCACAGATACGCAGTATTTT. It yields the protein CASSLRTRGTTDTQYF.

This clonotype appeared a few times. J is TRBJ2-6 and V is TRBV25-1; D is perhaps TRBD1 (6 bases). This CDR3 contains 16 residues. The V gene lost 8 bases and the J gene lost 2 bases, with 16 bases spanning the gap. Germline V lookup: CDR1 MGHDK, CDR2 SYGVNS. The CDR3 DNA is TGTGCCAGCGCCTCAGGGGCAGGGGCTGGGGCCAACGTCCTGACTTTC. Protein sequence: CASASGAGAGANVLTF.

This clonotype was counted a few times. The CDR3 reads CSARLPVGQGPLEQYF. For the CDR3, the DNA is TGCAGTGCTAGATTACCGGTAGGACAGGGGCCGCTTGAGCAGTACTTC. This chain uses TRBV20-1 with TRBJ2-7; TRBD1 agrees at 9 bases. This CDR3 region has 16 residues. Per the germline V gene, CDR1 is DFQATT and CDR2 is SNEGSKA (reference sequence). After removal of 2 bases from V and 7 bases from J, the junction contained 15 bases not matched to a gene.

This sequence joins TRBV7-9 and TRBJ2-7; D uncertain. Germline V gives CDR1 SEHNR, CDR2 FQNEAQ (reference sequence). The CDR3 spans 14 residues. The V and J ends lost 8 bases and 6 bases respectively, with 20 bases between them. The CDR3 here is CASVLSYGGSEQYF. The CDR3 nucleotides read TGTGCCAGCGTCTTGAGCTACGGCGGCAGCGAGCAGTACTTC.

Many counts were recorded for this clonotype. At one end the junction does not follow the germline gene, possibly because of a read error. The chain uses TRBV7-2 and TRBJ2-2; the D is unclear. The CDR3 runs to 13 residues. Germline loops: CDR1 SGHTA, CDR2 FQGNSA. The CDR3 nucleotides read TGCGCCAGCAGCTTGGGATACACCGGGGAGCTGTTTTTT. Translated, it gives CASSLGYTGELFF.

The chain carries TRBV15 and TRBJ2-3; 9 nucleotides line up with TRBD2. The V gene end was trimmed by 4 bases and the J gene end by 2 bases; junction bases not matched to a gene: 10. CDR1 and CDR2 from the germline V gene are LNHNV and YYDKDF (reference sequence). This CDR3 region has 17 residues. The CDR3 DNA is TGTGCCACCAGCATACGCGGGAGGGCCCTCGCCACAGATACGCAGTATTTT. Its translation: CATSIRGRALATDTQYF.

This clonotype was detected a few times. The CDR3 nucleotides read TGTGCCAGTAGATGGGCCCACCAAGAGACCCAGTACTTC. This gives the protein CASRWAHQETQYF. The chain carries TRBV27 and TRBJ2-5; no reliable D call. The CDR3 length is 13 residues. Per the germline V gene, CDR1 is MNHEY and CDR2 is SMNVEV (reference sequence). V was trimmed by 9 bases and J by 0 bases, leaving 11 bases between them.

This clonotype has ten or more counts. The chain employs TRBV7-9 and TRBJ2-1; D not resolved. The CDR3 totals 11 residues. Germline V lookup: CDR1 SEHNR, CDR2 FQNEAQ (reference sequence). V gave up 8 bases and J gave up 8 bases, with 10 bases separating them. The CDR3 here is CASGRVDEQFF. The CDR3 DNA is TGTGCCAGCGGACGGGTCGATGAGCAGTTCTTC.

This clonotype was observed a few times. The chain employs TRBV12-3 or TRBV12-4 and TRBJ2-2; 8 nucleotides match TRBD1. V dropped 4 bases and J dropped 4; count of bases not matched to a gene: 2. The CDR3 contains 14 residues. In DNA form, the CDR3 reads TGTGCCAGCAGTTCACAGGGGGTCACCGGGGAGCTGTTTTTT. Its translation: CASSSQGVTGELFF.

On this clonotype: Possible read error: a much larger clone is one base away. This chain connects TRBV25-1 to TRBJ2-7; no clear D. The CDR3 has 16 residues. The V end lost 1 base, the J end lost 0 bases, and 13 bases lay between the germline ends. Germline loops: CDR1 MGHDK, CDR2 SYGVNS. CDR3 DNA: TGTGCCAGCAGTGAATTTGTGACGAAGAGCTCCTACGAGCAGTACTTC. Protein sequence: CASSEFVTKSSYEQYF.

This clonotype was counted between two and nine times. The V call is TRBV18, the J call TRBJ2-2; D unclear. Between the trimmed V and J ends, which lost 4 bases and 6 bases, there was a span of 18 bases. The germline V gene encodes CDR1 KGHSH and CDR2 LQKENI. The CDR3 runs 16 residues. CDR3 sequence (DNA): TGTGCCAGCTCACTTTACACGGGTGAAAGCTCCGGGGAGCTGTTTTTT. The encoded protein is CASSLYTGESSGELFF. Together with reference TRBV18 and TRBJ2-2, the CDR3 gives the full variable domain: NAGVMQNPRHLVRRRGQEARLRCSPMKGHSHVYWYRQLPEEGLKFMVYLQKENIIDESGMPKERFSAEFPKEGPSILRIQQVVRGDSAAYFCASSLYTGESSGELFFGEGSRLTVL.

J is TRBJ2-2 and V is TRBV4-3; tentatively, D is TRBD2 (5 bases). With 0 bases removed from V and 1 base from J, the gap between germline ends came to 9 bases. Per germline, CDR1 LGHNA and CDR2 YSLEER. The CDR3 has 16 amino acids. CDR3 in amino acids: CASSQDISVNTGELFF. CDR3 sequence (DNA): TGCGCCAGCAGCCAAGATATTAGCGTGAACACCGGGGAGCTGTTTTTT.

The genes are TRBV20-1 and TRBJ2-7, with D tentatively TRBD2 (6 bases). The CDR3 runs 14 residues. The V end lost 0 bases, the J end lost 2 bases, and 11 bases lay between the germline ends. Germline V lookup: CDR1 DFQATT, CDR2 SNEGSKA (reference sequence). CDR3: CSARDPSVTYEQYF. The CDR3 DNA follows: TGCAGTGCTAGAGATCCTAGCGTTACCTACGAGCAGTACTTC.

The DNA for the CDR3 is TGTGCCAGCAGCCCTTCTGGCGGGAGGGACGACGAGCAGTACTTC. Its protein product is CASSPSGGRDDEQYF. The chain has TRBV7-9 and TRBJ2-7; 9 nucleotides align to TRBD2. CDR1 is SEHNR, CDR2 FQNEAQ, per germline (reference sequence). V shed 5 bases and J 5 bases; nucleotides not matched to a gene: 10. The CDR3 covers 15 residues.

This clonotype showed up many times. The CDR3 coding sequence is TGTGCCATCAGTGAGCTGGGGGTCGGCTACGAGCAGTACTTC. Protein product: CAISELGVGYEQYF. The chain joins TRBV10-3 to TRBJ2-7; D tentatively reads TRBD1 or TRBD2 (5 bases each). Germline V gene data show CDR1 as ENHRY and CDR2 as SYGVKD. V dropped 2 bases and J dropped 3 bases, with 11 bases sitting between them. This CDR3 comprises 14 residues.

The CDR3 spells CADWYGGRNTEAFF. CDR3 nucleotides: TGTGCAGACTGGTACGGGGGTAGGAACACTGAAGCTTTCTTT. The chain employs TRBV7-9 and TRBJ1-1; possibly TRBD1 for D (5 bases). The CDR3 is made up of 14 amino acids. The germline gives CDR1 SEHNR, CDR2 FQNEAQ (reference sequence).

This clonotype was picked up a small number of times. This sequence joins TRBV5-1 and TRBJ2-7, with TRBD1 identical over 7 bases. Germline V gene lookup returns CDR1 SGHRS and CDR2 YFSETQ. The CDR3 spans 15 residues. With 0 bases clipped from V and 4 bases from J, the junction kept 7 bases outside the gene matches. The CDR3 is CASSLGWTGEYEQYF. The CDR3 nucleotides read TGCGCCAGCAGCTTGGGTTGGACAGGAGAATACGAGCAGTACTTC.

The chain combines TRBV4-2 with TRBJ2-3; D call uncertain. Germline V gives CDR1 LGHNA, CDR2 YNFKEQ. CDR3 size: 15 residues. Trimming stripped 0 bases from V and 1 base from J, with 8 bases between. CDR3 residues: CASSQEVLRTDTQYF. The CDR3 DNA is TGTGCCAGCAGCCAAGAAGTCCTTCGCACAGATACGCAGTATTTT.

Only a few counts were recorded for this clonotype. The V and J genes are TRBV11-2 and TRBJ2-7, with a tentative D call TRBD1 (6 bases). V was trimmed by 4 bases and J by 0 bases, leaving 19 bases between them. Germline V gene data show CDR1 as SGHAT and CDR2 as FQNNGV. The CDR3 sequence is 17 residues long. The CDR3: CASSSPEDSDPSYEQYF. The DNA of the CDR3 is TGTGCCAGCAGCTCGCCAGAGGACAGTGACCCCTCCTACGAGCAGTACTTC.

There are a few counts of this clonotype. The gene calls are TRBV10-3 and TRBJ2-5, with D tentatively TRBD2 (5 bases). The CDR3 has 14 residues. CDR1 is ENHRY and CDR2 is SYGVKD in the germline V gene. V was clipped by 3 bases and J by 5 bases, with 13 bases between them. CDR3 sequence (DNA): TGTGCCATCAGTGACGGACTTTCGGCCGAGACCCAGTACTTC. This translates into CAISDGLSAETQYF.

In its sample, this clonotype was seen many times. The chain has TRBV6-2 or TRBV6-3 and TRBJ2-7; 9 bases match TRBD2. The V gene's germline CDR1 is MNHEY and CDR2 SVGEGT. Trimming removed 2 bases from V and 7 bases from J; junction bases left unmatched: 9. This CDR3 has 15 residues. The CDR3 protein is CASSYRVAGEEEQYF. The CDR3 nucleotides are TGTGCCAGCAGTTACCGAGTAGCGGGAGAGGAAGAGCAGTACTTC.

This clonotype was counted only a few times. The chain uses TRBV6-2 or TRBV6-3 and TRBJ2-2; D is ambiguous. The germline V and J ends were trimmed by 4 bases and 5 bases, with 14 bases remaining between them. This CDR3 has 15 residues. Germline V gene sequence: CDR1 MNHEY, CDR2 SVGEGT. The CDR3 sequence: CASSSFRFGTGELFF. The CDR3 coding sequence is TGTGCCAGCAGTTCCTTCCGGTTCGGGACCGGGGAGCTGTTTTTT.

In this sample, this clonotype turned up a few times. V is TRBV7-9 and J is TRBJ2-2; the D gene is possibly TRBD1 (6 bases). CDR1 SEHNR and CDR2 FQNEAQ come from the germline V gene (reference sequence). Trimming shortened V by 5 bases and J by 3 bases, and 10 bases separated the two germline ends. The CDR3 has 14 amino acids. The CDR3 DNA reads as TGTGCCAGCAGCCAAGGACAGCACACCGGGGAGCTGTTTTTT. Translating it yields CASSQGQHTGELFF.

Ten or more counts support this clonotype. The chain employs TRBV6-2 or TRBV6-3 and TRBJ2-3, with 9 nucleotides matching TRBD2. The V segment lost 2 bases and the J segment 2 bases; nucleotides outside the gene matches: 5. Germline V gives CDR1 MNHEY, CDR2 SVGEGT. The CDR3 runs to 16 residues. The CDR3 sequence is CASSYQRGDDTDTQYF. DNA of the CDR3: TGTGCCAGCAGTTACCAGCGGGGGGACGACACAGATACGCAGTATTTT.

The chain combines TRBV7-9 with TRBJ2-7; 10 positions match TRBD2. The V segment lost 5 bases and the J segment 6 bases; nucleotides outside the gene matches: 4. This CDR3 has 13 amino acids. The germline gives CDR1 SEHNR, CDR2 FQNEAQ (reference sequence). CDR3 loop: CASSGASGSEQYF. CDR3 nucleotide sequence: TGTGCCAGCAGCGGAGCTAGCGGGAGCGAGCAGTACTTC.

This clonotype was picked up a small number of times. The rearrangement uses TRBV6-5 and TRBJ2-7, with D perhaps being TRBD1 or TRBD2 (5 bases each). CDR1 and CDR2 from the germline V gene are MNHEY and SVGAGI. CDR3 size: 12 residues. The ends were cut back, 8 bases at V and 3 bases at J, with 11 bases in the middle. This CDR3 reads CASGAGVYEQYF. DNA of the CDR3: TGTGCCAGCGGGGCCGGGGTCTACGAGCAGTACTTC.

Concerning this clonotype itself: Relative to the germline gene, one junction end is altered; a read error may explain this. The CDR3 is CCARDLGTGKETQYF. CDR3 nucleotides: TGCTGTGCTAGAGACCTAGGGACAGGGAAAGAGACCCAGTACTTC. The J gene is TRBJ2-5, the V gene TRBV20-1; 9 bases fit TRBD1. The CDR3 runs to 15 residues. The germline V gene encodes CDR1 DFQATT and CDR2 SNEGSKA (reference sequence).